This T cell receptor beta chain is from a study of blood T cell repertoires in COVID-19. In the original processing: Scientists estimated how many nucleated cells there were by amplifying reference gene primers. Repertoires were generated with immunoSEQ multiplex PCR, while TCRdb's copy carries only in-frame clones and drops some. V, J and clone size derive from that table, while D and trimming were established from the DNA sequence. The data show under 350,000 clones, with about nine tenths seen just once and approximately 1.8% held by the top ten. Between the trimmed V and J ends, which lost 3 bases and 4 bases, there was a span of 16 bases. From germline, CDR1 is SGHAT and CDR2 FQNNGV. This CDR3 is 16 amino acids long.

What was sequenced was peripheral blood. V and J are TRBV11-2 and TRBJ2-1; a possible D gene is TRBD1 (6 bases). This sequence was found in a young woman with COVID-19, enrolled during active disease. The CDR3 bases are TGTGCCAGCAGCTTCCCGGGACACCGAATGTACAATGAGCAGTTCTTC. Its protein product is CASSFPGHRMYNEQFF.